These 7 T cell receptor beta chains were all obtained from the same sample, sequenced in a study of T cell changes during pregnancy in multiple sclerosis. Generated by immunoSEQ multiplex PCR, the TCRdb table keeps only in-frame clones and is missing some. The data show more than 45,000 clones, roughly 94% seen once. The sequencing used CD4+ T cells from peripheral blood mononuclear cells, collected in the second trimester of pregnancy. These receptors originate from a female donor with multiple sclerosis, enrolled in a pregnancy study.

This clone has just one count. The V gene is TRBV9, the J gene TRBJ2-3, with TRBD2 matching over 10 bases. In germline, CDR1 is SGDLS, CDR2 YYNGEE. This CDR3 is 16 amino acids long. With 0 bases clipped from V and 2 bases from J, the junction kept 3 bases outside the gene matches. DNA of the CDR3: TGTGCCAGCAGCGTAGCTAGCGGGGGAAACACAGATACGCAGTATTTT. Translation: CASSVASGGNTDTQYF.

The rearrangement links TRBV4-3 to TRBJ1-1; 8 bases agree with TRBD1. CDR1 LGHNA and CDR2 YSLEER come from the germline V gene. This CDR3 is 15 amino acids long. Trimming removed 1 base from V and 1 base from J; junction bases left unmatched: 2. DNA of the CDR3: TGCGCCAGCAGCCAAGGACAGGGGCGGAACACTGAAGCTTTCTTT. Protein sequence: CASSQGQGRNTEAFF.

The CDR3 DNA sequence: TGTGCCAGCAGGTTCGGGGTGAGGGAGGAGACCCAGTACTTC. Translating gives CASRFGVREETQYF. This chain connects TRBV7-9 to TRBJ2-5, with a possible D match to TRBD2 (5 bases). Between the trimmed V and J ends, which lost 6 bases and 5 bases, there was a span of 16 bases. The germline gives CDR1 SEHNR, CDR2 FQNEAQ (reference sequence). The CDR3 has 14 residues.

The J gene is TRBJ2-5, the V gene TRBV4-1; 7 bases align to TRBD2. V gave up 4 bases and J gave up 2 bases; unmatched junction bases: 10. The CDR3 consists of 16 residues. Germline CDR1 is MGHRA and CDR2 is YSYEKL. The CDR3 is CASSLFWTGGQETQYF. In nucleotides, the CDR3 is TGCGCCAGCAGCCTATTTTGGACCGGGGGGCAAGAGACCCAGTACTTC.

The chain couples TRBV7-3 to TRBJ1-6; TRBD1 matches at 8 bases. There are 15 residues in the CDR3. The germline V gene encodes CDR1 SGHTA and CDR2 FQGTGA. With V trimmed by 5 bases and J by 3 bases, 3 bases remained unmatched. As DNA, the CDR3 is TGTGCCAGCAGCCACGACAGGGGCTATAATTCACCCCTCCACTTT. Translation gives CASSHDRGYNSPLHF.

J is TRBJ2-5 and V is TRBV6-4; TRBD1 aligns across 12 bases. Germline assignment: CDR1 MRHNA and CDR2 SNTAGT. The CDR3 totals 18 residues. Losses at the gene ends were 5 bases for V and 2 bases for J; bases not matched to a gene: 12. The CDR3 DNA reads as TGTGCCAGCAGTCCGGCGGCGGGGACAGGGGGCCTTCAAGAGACCCAGTACTTC. It encodes CASSPAAGTGGLQETQYF.

CDR3 sequence: CASSQDRDSYNEQFF. The CDR3 DNA reads TGTGCCAGCAGTCAAGACAGGGACTCGTACAATGAGCAGTTCTTC. This chain connects TRBV27 to TRBJ2-1, with D maybe TRBD1 (7 bases). Germline V gene data show CDR1 as MNHEY and CDR2 as SMNVEV (reference sequence). With 5 bases removed from V and 4 bases from J, the gap between germline ends came to 15 bases. CDR3 length: 15 residues.